This T cell receptor beta chain was identified during a study of blood T cell repertoires in COVID-19. Study context: Donors in the United States, Italy and Spain gave samples during acute or convalescent COVID-19. In each case, the material was cDNA or gDNA derived from T cells, B-cell-depleted T cells, or PBMCs.

In the authors' methods: Nucleated cell counts were estimated from reference gene primer amplification. The assay was immunoSEQ multiplex PCR, and TCRdb's table has in-frame clones only and misses some. V and J calls and clone size are given by that table; D and trimming were obtained from the DNA. Seen here are a few hundred thousand clones, about 86% observed once, and the top ten hold roughly 2%. The CDR3 is made up of 15 amino acids. Germline CDR1 KGHSH, CDR2 LQKENI. The germline V and J ends were trimmed by 1 base and 4 bases, with 13 bases remaining between them. The genes are TRBV18 and TRBJ1-1, with D perhaps TRBD1 (5 bases). Sequenced material: peripheral blood. This receptor was obtained from a woman aged 50 to 60 with acute or convalescent COVID-19. CDR3 amino acids: CASSPRGEVGTEAFF. The CDR3 nucleotides read TGTGCCAGCTCACCACGGGGGGAGGTTGGCACTGAAGCTTTCTTT.